These T cell receptor beta chains were read from a single sample in a study of cytomegalovirus exposure and HLA in healthy donors. The method was immunoSEQ multiplex PCR; TCRdb's version includes in-frame clones alone and lacks a portion of them. The sample lists 86,000 or so clones, around 96% occurring once. The specimen sequenced was PBMCs. These receptors originate from a man aged 18 to 29 in good health and CMV-seropositive. CDR3s leave out the opening cysteine and the closing phenylalanine or tryptophan.

>13|TRBV6-4|TRBJ2-1
ASSDSTGGYNEQF
>12|TRBV27|TRBJ1-2
ASSPTGGAFGYT
>10|TRBV27|TRBJ2-5
ATSQGKETQY
>13|TRBV27|TRBJ2-1
ASSLGLESLNEQF
>13|TRBV4-1|TRBJ2-7
ASSQDNYISYEQY
>14|TRBV28|TRBJ1-1
ASSLPPQGLNTEAF
>15|TRBV5-1|TRBJ1-2
ASSLGTRQIPDYGYT
>11|TRBV2|TRBJ1-5
ASRWDTNQPQH
>8|TRBV20-1|TRBJ1-2
SATSDGYT
>14|TRBV5-4|TRBJ2-5
ASSVGGGSFQETQY
>14|TRBV28|TRBJ2-1
ASSFSGRTTYNEQF
>11|TRBV30|TRBJ1-1
ACRRQGNTEAF
>13|TRBV30|TRBJ1-3
AWSHRGLFGNTIY
>11|TRBV7-3|TRBJ2-2
ASSGTGVGELF
>12|TRBV15|TRBJ2-5
ATSRGTQQETQY
>14|TRBV28|TRBJ2-7
ASSLRGYPVTYEQY
>12|TRBV2|TRBJ1-3
ASRATGAGNTIY
>13|TRBV7-9|TRBJ2-3
ASSQDWPSTDTQY
>11|TRBV5-1|TRBJ2-7
ASSYGTAYEQY
>11|TRBV29-1|TRBJ1-1
SVNRDMNTEAF
>13|TRBV7-6|TRBJ2-1
ASSLVRSSYNEQF
>9|TRBV7-8|TRBJ1-2
ATRGVNGYT
>15|TRBV9|TRBJ2-1
ASSGTTSGYSYNEQF
>13|TRBV5-1|TRBJ1-2
ASSLAPPANYGYT
>12|TRBV5-4|TRBJ1-1
ASSEAGAAAEAF
>13|TRBV28|TRBJ1-5
ASSLVLHSNQPQH
>9|TRBV30|TRBJ1-2
ASSGGGGYT
>11|TRBV7-6|TRBJ1-4
ASTSNRVEKLF